This record looks at one T cell receptor beta chain sequence and its context. The sample belongs to a study of control samples from healthy donors and cancer patients. In germline, CDR1 is LNHNV, CDR2 YYDKDF (reference sequence). V shed 0 bases, J shed 15 bases, and the junction held 5 bases outside the gene matches. This CDR3 region has 12 residues. Clones were read by immunoSEQ multiplex PCR, and TCRdb kept only the in-frame ones, dropping some. The table lists some 51,000 clones, 88% of them singletons. This sequence originates from a man aged 45-65 years in good health. V and J are TRBV15 and TRBJ2-1; 7 bases agree with TRBD2. The sample consisted of blood. CDR3 in amino acids: CATSRDLGGGFF. CDR3 coding DNA: TGTGCCACCAGCAGAGATCTCGGCGGGGGGTTCTTC.